The 21 T cell receptor beta chains given below trace back to one sample, sequenced in a study of T cells in Graves' hyperthyroidism and ophthalmopathy. Regions amplified from RNA transcripts were the TCR beta CDR3 regions. The HTBI primer set was used in a first-round RT-PCR of the TCR CDR3. TCRdb fed the multiplex PCR reads into MiXCR, producing one record per CDR3 protein. The sample has 250,000 to 350,000 distinct CDR3 sequences, 17% seen once. The sample was blood. These receptor sequences come from a woman aged 60 to 75 with Graves' ophthalmopathy.

This clonotype occurred many times. J is TRBJ1-5 and V is TRBV3-1; D call uncertain. The germline gives CDR1 LGHDT, CDR2 YNNKEL (reference sequence). The CDR3 has 16 residues. The germline V and J ends were trimmed by 1 base and 0 bases, with 10 bases remaining between them. The CDR3 coding sequence is TGTGCCAGCAGCCAAGGAGTGGGATATAGCAATCAGCCCCAGCATTTT. Translating it yields CASSQGVGYSNQPQHF. Complete variable domain (other parts from reference TRBV3-1 and TRBJ1-5): DTAVSQTPKYLVTQMGNDKSIKCEQNLGHDTMYWYKQDSKKFLKIMFSYNNKELIINETVPNRFSPKSPDKAHLNLHINSLELGDSAVYFCASSQGVGYSNQPQHFGDGTRLSIL.

Only a few counts were recorded for this clonotype. The chain carries TRBV5-1 and TRBJ2-2, with 10 nucleotides matching TRBD2. With V trimmed by 0 bases and J by 3 bases, 2 bases remained unmatched. Germline lookup yields CDR1 SGHRS and CDR2 YFSETQ. The CDR3 loop spans 16 amino acids. CDR3 sequence (DNA): TGCGCCAGCAGCTTGGAGGGGACTAGCGACACCGGGGAGCTGTTTTTT. It translates to CASSLEGTSDTGELFF.

This clonotype appeared many times. The chain combines TRBV30 with TRBJ2-7; 7 nucleotides align to TRBD2. J lost 3 bases, V lost 2 bases, and 7 bases had no gene match. The CDR3 is made up of 14 amino acids. Per germline, CDR1 GTSNPN and CDR2 SVGIG (reference sequence). The CDR3 sequence is CAWSFSSGDYEQYF. CDR3 nucleotide sequence: TGTGCCTGGAGTTTCTCAAGCGGGGACTACGAGCAGTACTTC.

This clonotype was recorded at least ten times. This sequence joins TRBV5-1 and TRBJ2-1, with 9 bases lining up with TRBD2. Germline V gene sequence: CDR1 SGHRS, CDR2 YFSETQ. V shed 4 bases and J 8 bases; nucleotides not matched to a gene: 16. This CDR3 contains 17 residues. This chain's CDR3 is CASSPYRSSGSIYEQFF. CDR3 sequence (DNA): TGCGCCAGCAGCCCCTACAGAAGTAGCGGGAGCATCTATGAGCAGTTCTTC.

This clonotype came up many times. The rearrangement uses TRBV18 and TRBJ1-2, with 7 nucleotides matching TRBD1. The germline gives CDR1 KGHSH, CDR2 LQKENI. The ends lost 2 bases at V and 6 bases at J; junction bases unmatched: 6. This CDR3 is built from 14 residues. CDR3 region: CASSPTRGSDGYTF. In DNA, the CDR3 is TGTGCCAGCTCACCAACCAGGGGGTCTGATGGCTACACCTTC.

A note on this clonotype: It may be a read error: a sequence one base away is much more abundant. The rearrangement joins TRBV18 to TRBJ2-5; 10 bases are a match to TRBD1. Germline CDR1 reads KGHSH; CDR2 reads LQKENI. The CDR3 is 15 amino acids. The CDR3 bases are TGTGCCAGCTCATCGACAGGGGGCAAGGGAGAGGCCCAGTACTTC. This codes for CASSSTGGKGEAQYF.

This clonotype has just a few counts. The chain is built from TRBV29-1 and TRBJ2-7; 8 bases match TRBD1. This CDR3 is built from 12 residues. Germline values: CDR1 SQVTM, CDR2 ANQGSEA. Trimming at V came to 7 bases and at J to 5 bases, leaving 7 bases not matched to a gene. The CDR3 bases are TGCAGCGGCCGGGACAGGATACACGAGCAGTACTTC. Translated: CSGRDRIHEQYF.

This clonotype was counted between two and nine times. This chain links TRBV6-1 with TRBJ2-7; D is ambiguous. V was pared by 6 bases and J by 1 base, with 10 bases between. The CDR3 covers 13 residues. Per germline, CDR1 MNHNS and CDR2 SASEGT. CDR3 in DNA: TGTGCCAGCAGCCTCCAAAATTCCTACGAGCAGTACTTC. Translating gives CASSLQNSYEQYF.

This clonotype was counted ten times or more. The chain carries TRBV4-3 and TRBJ2-7; TRBD1 aligns across 7 bases. This CDR3 has 16 residues. V lost 0 bases to trimming and J lost 7 bases; unmatched junction nucleotides: 12. Germline lookup yields CDR1 LGHNA and CDR2 YSLEER. The CDR3 protein is CASSQEYKGAAGEQYF. For the CDR3, the DNA is TGCGCCAGCAGCCAAGAGTATAAGGGGGCGGCAGGGGAGCAGTACTTC.

In this sample, this clonotype turned up many times. This chain joins TRBV7-2 and TRBJ1-1, with D possibly matching TRBD1 (5 bases). The germline V and J ends were trimmed by 5 bases and 3 bases, with 13 bases remaining between them. Germline CDR1 is SGHTA and CDR2 is FQGNSA. The CDR3 is 14 residues long. The DNA of the CDR3 is TGTGCCAGCAGCGCCGGCCGGGGGTACACTGAAGCTTTCTTT. This codes for CASSAGRGYTEAFF.

CDR3 residues: CSAREWLAGGFGETQYF. As DNA, the CDR3 is TGCAGTGCTAGAGAGTGGCTAGCGGGAGGGTTTGGGGAGACCCAGTACTTC. This chain links TRBV20-1 with TRBJ2-5; 12 bases agree with TRBD2. J gave up 5 bases and V 0 bases, and 10 bases lay outside the gene matches. Germline V CDR1 and CDR2: DFQATT, SNEGSKA (reference sequence). This CDR3 spans 17 amino acids.

A word on this clonotype: A much larger clonotype is one base distant, so this may be a read error. The final CDR3 position lacks the conserved phenylalanine or tryptophan, pointing to a likely read error. CDR3 nucleotide sequence: TGTGCCAGCTTACAGGGTCGGGAATTCTATGGCTACACCCTC. It encodes CASLQGREFYGYTL. V is TRBV6-1 and J is TRBJ1-2; D possibly corresponds to TRBD1 (6 bases). Per germline, CDR1 MNHNS and CDR2 SASEGT. The CDR3 covers 14 residues. Trimming cost V 8 bases and J 4 bases, with 17 bases left between them.

This chain joins TRBV3-1 and TRBJ2-2, with D perhaps matching TRBD1 (7 bases). CDR3 length equals 18 residues. Germline assignment: CDR1 LGHDT and CDR2 YNNKEL (reference sequence). The ends were cut back, 2 bases at V and 3 bases at J, with 19 bases in the middle. The CDR3 DNA sequence: TGTGCCAGCAGCCAACCATCGACAGGGACTTCGGACACCGGGGAGCTGTTTTTT. Protein sequence: CASSQPSTGTSDTGELFF. The full variable domain, its missing parts supplied by reference TRBV3-1 and TRBJ2-2, is DTAVSQTPKYLVTQMGNDKSIKCEQNLGHDTMYWYKQDSKKFLKIMFSYNNKELIINETVPNRFSPKSPDKAHLNLHINSLELGDSAVYFCASSQPSTGTSDTGELFFGEGSRLTVL.

This clonotype has just a few counts. The J gene is TRBJ2-7, the V gene TRBV4-1; D is possibly TRBD1 (7 bases). V lost 4 bases and J lost 5, with 18 bases in between. CDR3 size: 15 residues. Germline lookup yields CDR1 MGHRA and CDR2 YSYEKL. The CDR3 protein is CASSPNLDRRDEQYF. CDR3 DNA: TGCGCCAGCAGCCCGAACCTGGACAGGAGGGACGAGCAGTACTTC.

The sample holds one count of this clonotype. A read error may explain this, as a much larger clone is one base away. The CDR3 DNA reads as TGTGCCAGCAGTAAAGGTCACAGGGCCCATGGCTACACCTTC. Its translation: CASSKGHRAHGYTF. The chain has TRBV6-4 and TRBJ1-2; tentative D call: TRBD1 (6 bases). The CDR3 contains 14 residues. Looked up from germline, CDR1 is MRHNA and CDR2 is SNTAGT. V lost 5 bases, J lost 6 bases, and 16 bases lay in between.

This chain connects TRBV2 to TRBJ1-3; a possible D gene is TRBD1 (6 bases). This CDR3 is 14 amino acids long. Trimming took off 6 bases at V and 7 bases at J, with 16 bases between the two ends. CDR1 is SNHLY, CDR2 FYNNEI, per germline. The CDR3 is CASSGSGRGNTIYF. The CDR3 nucleotides read TGTGCCAGCAGCGGGTCAGGGAGGGGGAACACCATATATTTT. The full variable domain, rest sourced from reference TRBV2 and TRBJ1-3, is EPEVTQTPSHQVTQMGQEVILRCVPISNHLYFYWYRQILGQKVEFLVSFYNNEISEKSEIFDDQFSVERPDGSNFTLKIRSTKLEDSAMYFCASSGSGRGNTIYFGEGSWLTVV.

This clonotype was seen at least ten times. This chain uses TRBV7-6 with TRBJ2-5; 9 bases are shared with TRBD2. The CDR3 sequence is 15 residues long. V was pared by 5 bases and J by 5 bases, with 9 bases of the junction left unmatched. Per germline, CDR1 SGHVS and CDR2 FNYEAQ. Here the CDR3 reads CASSPIAGEGETQYF. The CDR3 nucleotides read TGTGCCAGCAGCCCTATAGCGGGAGAAGGCGAGACCCAGTACTTC.

J is TRBJ1-1 and V is TRBV5-4, with D perhaps matching TRBD1 (5 bases). This CDR3 spans 15 amino acids. The germline CDR1 and CDR2 sequences are SGHNT and YYREEE (reference sequence). V was trimmed by 0 bases and J by 0 bases, leaving 9 bases between them. CDR3 loop: CASSLDLGLNTEAFF. CDR3 DNA: TGTGCCAGCAGCTTGGATCTGGGGCTGAACACTGAAGCTTTCTTT.

This clonotype showed up many times. The chain combines TRBV7-2 with TRBJ2-5; 10 bases align to TRBD1. The CDR3 runs to 15 residues. With 0 bases clipped from V and 3 bases from J, the junction kept 1 base outside the gene matches. Germline CDR1 reads SGHTA; CDR2 reads FQGNSA. The CDR3 region is CASSLAGTGEETQYF. For the CDR3, the DNA is TGTGCCAGCAGCTTAGCTGGGACAGGGGAAGAGACCCAGTACTTC.

On this clonotype: A read error may be the cause here, since a much bigger clone is one base away. In DNA, the CDR3 is TGTGCCACCAGCAGAGATTTTAATGAAAAACTGTTTTTT. Translating gives CATSRDFNEKLFF. This rearrangement joins TRBV15 to TRBJ1-4; D is unclear. CDR1 LNHNV and CDR2 YYDKDF come from the germline V gene (reference sequence). V was trimmed by 0 bases and J by 4 bases, leaving 3 bases between them. This CDR3 region has 13 residues.

This clonotype was picked up many times. J is TRBJ2-3 and V is TRBV5-8, with D perhaps matching TRBD1 or TRBD2 (5 bases each). Trimming took 4 bases from V and 4 from J, leaving 7 bases between them. The CDR3 sequence is 12 residues long. The germline V gene encodes CDR1 SGHTS and CDR2 YDEGEE. As DNA, the CDR3 is TGTGCCAGCAGCCGGGACCCAGATACGCAGTATTTT. Translated: CASSRDPDTQYF.